These 5 T cell receptor beta chains came from one sample sequenced in a study of blood T cell repertoires in COVID-19. Assay used: immunoSEQ multiplex PCR; TCRdb lists only in-frame clones, some missing. The table lists around 140,000 clones, approximately 84% of them singletons. Sequences were obtained from peripheral blood. These TCRs come from a woman over 75 with acute or convalescent COVID-19.

This rearrangement joins TRBV6-2 or TRBV6-3 to TRBJ2-2, with a tentative D call TRBD2 (7 bases). The CDR3 consists of 16 residues. Germline loops: CDR1 MNHEY, CDR2 SVGEGT. Trimming took 0 bases from V and 4 from J, leaving 12 bases between them. The DNA of the CDR3 is TGTGCCAGCAGTTACTCCGGGGGGCGCGGCACCGGGGAGCTGTTTTTT. It is translated as CASSYSGGRGTGELFF.

J is TRBJ1-2 and V is TRBV6-5, with D tentatively TRBD1 (6 bases). The CDR3 covers 14 residues. V lost 0 bases, J lost 5 bases, and 10 bases lay in between. Germline V gene lookup returns CDR1 MNHEY and CDR2 SVGAGI. The CDR3 loop reads CASSYSITGYGYTF. CDR3 DNA sequence: TGTGCCAGCAGTTACTCGATAACAGGGTATGGCTACACCTTC.

This clone came up a few times. The rearrangement joins TRBV3-1 (or the pseudogene TRBV3-2) to TRBJ1-2; unclear D gene. The CDR3 has 13 amino acids. Germline CDR1 is LGHDT and CDR2 is YNNKEL (reference sequence). Trimming shortened V by 0 bases and J by 7 bases, and 9 bases separated the two germline ends. The CDR3 DNA is TGTGCCAGCAGCCAAGAGGTTCGAGCTGGCTACACCTTC. Translating gives CASSQEVRAGYTF.

V and J are TRBV7-2 and TRBJ2-5, with a tentative D call TRBD2 (6 bases). This CDR3 comprises 15 residues. Germline CDR1 and CDR2: SGHTA and FQGNSA. Trimming left V 4 bases short and J 5 bases short, with 17 bases between. The CDR3 DNA follows: TGTGCCAGCAGCTCACAAGGAGGGGAAACGGAGACCCAGTACTTC. The encoded protein is CASSSQGGETETQYF.

The chain joins TRBV5-5 to TRBJ1-1; D remains unclear. Deletions cut 0 bases from V and 0 bases from J, with 12 bases between. The CDR3 has 16 residues. Germline assignment: CDR1 SGHKS and CDR2 YYEKEE (reference sequence). CDR3 amino acids: CASSLDQIIMNTEAFF. CDR3 coding DNA: TGTGCCAGCAGCTTGGACCAGATTATCATGAACACTGAAGCTTTCTTT.